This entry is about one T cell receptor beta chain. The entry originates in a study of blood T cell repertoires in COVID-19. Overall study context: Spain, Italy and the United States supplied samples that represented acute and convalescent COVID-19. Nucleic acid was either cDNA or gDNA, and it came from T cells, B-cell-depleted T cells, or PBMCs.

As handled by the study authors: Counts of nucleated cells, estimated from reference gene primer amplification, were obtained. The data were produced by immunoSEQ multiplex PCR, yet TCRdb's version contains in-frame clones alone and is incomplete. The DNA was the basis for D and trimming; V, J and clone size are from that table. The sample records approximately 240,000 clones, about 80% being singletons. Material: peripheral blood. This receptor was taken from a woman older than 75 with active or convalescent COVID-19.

In nucleotides, the CDR3 is TGTGCCAGCTCCCGTCAAGAGACCCAGTACTTC. Translating it yields CASSRQETQYF. This sequence joins TRBV18 and TRBJ2-5; no firm D call. The CDR3 is 11 residues long. V was shortened by 6 bases and J by 2 bases, with 4 bases between the two germline ends. The germline V gene encodes CDR1 KGHSH and CDR2 LQKENI. Full variable domain (rest looked up from reference TRBV18 and TRBJ2-5): NAGVMQNPRHLVRRRGQEARLRCSPMKGHSHVYWYRQLPEEGLKFMVYLQKENIIDESGMPKERFSAEFPKEGPSILRIQQVVRGDSAAYFCASSRQETQYFGPGTRLLVL.